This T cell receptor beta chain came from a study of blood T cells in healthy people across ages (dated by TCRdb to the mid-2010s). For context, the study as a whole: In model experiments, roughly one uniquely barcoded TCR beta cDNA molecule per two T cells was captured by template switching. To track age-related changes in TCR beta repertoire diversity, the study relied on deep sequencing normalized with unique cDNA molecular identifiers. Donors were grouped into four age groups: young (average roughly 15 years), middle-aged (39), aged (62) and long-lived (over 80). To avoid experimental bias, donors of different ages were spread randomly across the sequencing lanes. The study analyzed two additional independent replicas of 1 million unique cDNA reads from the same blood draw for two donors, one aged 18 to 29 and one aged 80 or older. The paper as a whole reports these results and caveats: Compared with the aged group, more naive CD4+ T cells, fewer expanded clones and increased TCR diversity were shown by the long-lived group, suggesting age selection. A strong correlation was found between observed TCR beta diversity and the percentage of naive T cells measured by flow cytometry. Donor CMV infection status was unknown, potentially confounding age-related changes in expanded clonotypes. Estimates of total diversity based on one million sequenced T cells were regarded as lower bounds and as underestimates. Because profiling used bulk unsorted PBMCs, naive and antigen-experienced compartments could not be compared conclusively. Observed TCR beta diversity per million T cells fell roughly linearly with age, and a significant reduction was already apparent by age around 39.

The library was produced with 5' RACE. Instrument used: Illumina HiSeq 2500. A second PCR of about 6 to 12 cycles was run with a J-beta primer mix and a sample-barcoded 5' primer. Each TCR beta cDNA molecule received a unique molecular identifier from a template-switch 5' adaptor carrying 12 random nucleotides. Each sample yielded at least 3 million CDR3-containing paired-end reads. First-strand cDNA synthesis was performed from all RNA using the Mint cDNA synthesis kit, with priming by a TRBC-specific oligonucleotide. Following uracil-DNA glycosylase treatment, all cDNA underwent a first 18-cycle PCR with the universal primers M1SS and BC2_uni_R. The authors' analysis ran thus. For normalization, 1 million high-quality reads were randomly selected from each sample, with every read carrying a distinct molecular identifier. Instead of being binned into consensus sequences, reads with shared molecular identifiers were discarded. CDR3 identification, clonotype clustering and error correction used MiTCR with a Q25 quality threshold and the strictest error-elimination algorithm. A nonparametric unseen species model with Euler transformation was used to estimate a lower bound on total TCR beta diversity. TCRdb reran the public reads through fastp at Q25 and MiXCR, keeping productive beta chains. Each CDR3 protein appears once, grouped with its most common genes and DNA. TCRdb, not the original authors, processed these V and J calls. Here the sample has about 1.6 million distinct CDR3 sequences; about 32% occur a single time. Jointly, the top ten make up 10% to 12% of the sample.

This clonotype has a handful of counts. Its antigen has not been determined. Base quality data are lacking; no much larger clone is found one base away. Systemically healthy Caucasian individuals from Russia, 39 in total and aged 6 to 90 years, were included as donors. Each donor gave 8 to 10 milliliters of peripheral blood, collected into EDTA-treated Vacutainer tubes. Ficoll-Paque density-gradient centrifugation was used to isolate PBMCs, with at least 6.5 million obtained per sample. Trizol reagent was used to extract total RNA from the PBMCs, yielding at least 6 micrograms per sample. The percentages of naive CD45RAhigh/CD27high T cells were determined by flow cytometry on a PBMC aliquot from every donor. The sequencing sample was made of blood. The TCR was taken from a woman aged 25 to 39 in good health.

CDR3 reads: CASSPAVRDSPLHF. The DNA sequence is as follows: TGTGCCAGCAGCCCGGCGGTCCGCGATTCACCCCTCCACTTT. This chain joins TRBV6-6 to TRBJ1-6; the D gene is unclear. From a lookup of the germline V gene (reference sequence), CDR1 and CDR2 are MNHNY and SVGAGI. V drops 6 bases and J drops 8 bases, leaving 14 bases in between. The cysteine opens and the phenylalanine closes a CDR3 of 14 amino acids. The DNA shown is the 42-base CDR3, in frame from base 1.